This TCR beta chain originates from a study of shared clonotypes between healthy human individuals. As for the study in general: Sampling drew on donors who were two women and a few men aged 18 to 49. Per donor, three plates held CD4 naive cells, three held CD4 memory, two held CD8 naive and one held CD8 memory.

General study results and limits: A small donor pool kept down the genetic and exposure-history diversity that was represented.

CD8 cells classed as naive were CD45RO-negative and positively selected for CCR7, excluding terminally differentiated effector memory CD45RA+ cells. The CDR3 contains 14 residues. Germline lookup yields CDR1 MNHNS and CDR2 SASEGT. V lost 5 bases and J lost 10, with 17 bases in between. A word on this clone: What it binds is not known.

Profiling relied on immunoSEQ multiplex PCR, and the TCRdb table lists in-frame clones only, not all of them. The table lists 550,000 to 750,000 clones, about 91% of them singletons, with more than 20% in the top ten. Sequencing was done on a sample of naive CD8+ T cells sorted from blood. The chain is built from TRBV6-1 and TRBJ1-4, with a tentative D call TRBD1 (6 bases). The clonotype was recovered from a man aged 30-40 years in good health. CDR3 sequence: CASSSGTRGGKLFF. The CDR3 nucleotides read TGTGCCAGCAGTAGCGGGACACGGGGGGGAAAACTGTTTTTT.